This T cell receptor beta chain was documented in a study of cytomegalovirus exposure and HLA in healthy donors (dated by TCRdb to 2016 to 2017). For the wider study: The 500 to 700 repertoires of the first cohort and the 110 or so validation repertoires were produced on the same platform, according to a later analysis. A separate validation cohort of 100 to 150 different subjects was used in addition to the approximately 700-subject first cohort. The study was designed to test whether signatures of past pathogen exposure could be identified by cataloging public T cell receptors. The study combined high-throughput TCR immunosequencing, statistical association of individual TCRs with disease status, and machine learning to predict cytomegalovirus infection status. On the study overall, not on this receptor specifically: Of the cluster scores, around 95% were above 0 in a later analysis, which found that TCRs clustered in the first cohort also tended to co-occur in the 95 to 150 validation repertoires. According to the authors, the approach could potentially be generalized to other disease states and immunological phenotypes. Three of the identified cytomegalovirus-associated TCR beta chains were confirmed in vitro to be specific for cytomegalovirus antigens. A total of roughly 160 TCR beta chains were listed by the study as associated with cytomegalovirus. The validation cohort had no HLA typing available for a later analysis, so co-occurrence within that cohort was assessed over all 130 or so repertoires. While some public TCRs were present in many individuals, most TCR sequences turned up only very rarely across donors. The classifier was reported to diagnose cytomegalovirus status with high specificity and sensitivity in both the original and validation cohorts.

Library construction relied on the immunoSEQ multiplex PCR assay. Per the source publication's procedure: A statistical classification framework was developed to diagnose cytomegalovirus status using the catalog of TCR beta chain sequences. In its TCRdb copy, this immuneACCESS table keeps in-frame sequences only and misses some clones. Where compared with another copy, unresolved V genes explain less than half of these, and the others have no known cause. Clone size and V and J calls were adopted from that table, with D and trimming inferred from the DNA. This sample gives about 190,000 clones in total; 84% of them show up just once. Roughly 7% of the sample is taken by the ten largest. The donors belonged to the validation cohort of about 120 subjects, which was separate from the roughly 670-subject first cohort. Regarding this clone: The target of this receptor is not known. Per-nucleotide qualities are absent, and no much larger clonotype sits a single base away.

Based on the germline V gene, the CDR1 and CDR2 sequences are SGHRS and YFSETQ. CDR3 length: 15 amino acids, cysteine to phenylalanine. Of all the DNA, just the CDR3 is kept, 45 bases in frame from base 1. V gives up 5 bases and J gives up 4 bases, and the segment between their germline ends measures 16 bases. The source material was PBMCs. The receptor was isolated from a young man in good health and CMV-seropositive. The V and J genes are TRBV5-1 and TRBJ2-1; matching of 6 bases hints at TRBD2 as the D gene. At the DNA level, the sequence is TGCGCCAGCAGTTCTGGTCCGGGAGAGTACAATGAGCAGTTCTTC. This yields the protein CASSSGPGEYNEQFF.